This record covers a single T cell receptor (beta chain). This sample was taken from a study of beta chain features in type 1 diabetes. This CDR3 has 16 amino acids. V was shortened by 4 bases and J by 0 bases, with 13 bases between the two germline ends. CDR1 is ENHRY, CDR2 SYGVKD, per germline. As every portion of the isolated RNA was reverse transcribed, the sequencing read expressed TCRB transcripts. TCRdb's copy holds only in-frame clones and misses some; the assay was immunoSEQ multiplex PCR. The sample yields roughly 500,000 clones, roughly 31% seen once. The gene calls are TRBV10-3 and TRBJ2-1; D possibly matches TRBD1 or TRBD2 (5 bases each). The sample taken for sequencing was naive CD4+ T cells from blood. The receptor comes from a man younger than 35 in good health. The DNA for the CDR3 is TGTGCCATCAGTGGGGGCGGGCCGAGCTCCTACAATGAGCAGTTCTTC. Translating gives CAISGGGPSSYNEQFF.